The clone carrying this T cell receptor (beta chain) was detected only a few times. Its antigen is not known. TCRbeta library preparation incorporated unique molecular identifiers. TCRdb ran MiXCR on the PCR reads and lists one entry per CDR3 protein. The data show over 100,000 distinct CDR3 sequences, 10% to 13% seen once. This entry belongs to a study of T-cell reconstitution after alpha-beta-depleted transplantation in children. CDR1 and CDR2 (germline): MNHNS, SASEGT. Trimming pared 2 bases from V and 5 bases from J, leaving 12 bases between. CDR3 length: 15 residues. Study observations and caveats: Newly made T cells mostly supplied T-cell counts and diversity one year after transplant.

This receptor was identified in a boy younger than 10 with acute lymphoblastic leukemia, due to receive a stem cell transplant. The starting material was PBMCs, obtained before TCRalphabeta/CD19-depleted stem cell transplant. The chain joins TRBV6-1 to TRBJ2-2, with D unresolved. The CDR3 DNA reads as TGTGCCAGCAGTGAACGAGATCCCGTGACCGGGGAGCTGTTTTTT. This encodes CASSERDPVTGELFF.